The table lists the clone carrying this T cell receptor (beta chain) with many counts. RNA transcripts were the template for amplifying TCR beta CDR3 regions. An initial round of RT-PCR targeting the TCR CDR3 relied on the HTBI primer set. TCRdb reprocessed the multiplex PCR reads via MiXCR and lists one record per CDR3 protein. The top ten hold roughly 47% of the sample, which has 500,000 to 650,000 distinct CDR3 sequences, less than 20% seen once. This specimen comes from a study of T cells in Graves' hyperthyroidism and ophthalmopathy. Trimming left V 6 bases short and J 0 bases short, with 10 bases between. Per germline, CDR1 KGHSH and CDR2 LQKENI. The CDR3 spans 14 residues.

This sequence was found in a man aged 40-50 years with Graves' ophthalmopathy. This chain joins TRBV18 and TRBJ2-3, with D unresolved. The sequencing sample was made of blood. CDR3 in amino acids: CASSLLKSTDTQYF. The CDR3, as DNA: TGTGCCAGCTCCCTACTAAAGAGCACAGATACGCAGTATTTT.